What follows is one T cell receptor beta chain and its context. This sample stems from a study of blood T cell repertoires in COVID-19. In the study overall: The United States, Italy and Spain supplied acute and convalescent COVID-19 samples. The cDNA or gDNA used as material had been derived from T cells, B-cell-depleted T cells, or PBMCs.

Authors' methods: Nucleated cell counts were estimated from reference gene primer amplification. TCRdb keeps only in-frame clones here, not all; method: immunoSEQ multiplex PCR. For V, J and clone size, that table is used; D and trimming come from the DNA. Of approximately 50,000 clones in the sample, about 88% are singletons; the top ten hold around a sixth. The CDR3 has 18 amino acids. The V and J ends lost 5 bases and 0 bases, in that order; junction bases with no gene match: 13. CDR1 and CDR2 (germline): MDHEN, SYDVKM. This TCR came from a man aged 65 to 85 with active COVID-19. V usage is TRBV28 and J usage is TRBJ1-5, with 7 positions matching TRBD1. Input material: peripheral blood. The CDR3 nucleotides are TGTGCCAGCAGTGTGAGGGGGCTTCCCAACTATAGCAATCAGCCCCAGCATTTT. This gives the protein CASSVRGLPNYSNQPQHF. Drawing the rest from reference TRBV28 and TRBJ1-5, the complete variable domain is DVKVTQSSRYLVKRTGEKVFLECVQDMDHENMFWYRQDPGLGLRLIYFSYDVKMKEKGDIPEGYSVSREKKERFSLILESASTNQTSMYLCASSVRGLPNYSNQPQHFGDGTRLSIL.